This note documents a single TCR beta chain sequence. This clonotype was counted many times. Its antigen remains unidentified. Base qualities are missing; no much larger clone stands one base away. TCR beta CDR3 regions were amplified from RNA transcripts. For the first round of RT-PCR on the TCR CDR3, the HTBI primer set was used together with the Qiagen OneStep RT-PCR kit. A second multiplex PCR round built the libraries, followed by size selection and purification. Sequencing of the libraries was done on an Illumina HiSeq2000 using paired-end 100 bp reads. As for how the authors treated the data: SOAPnuke was used to process the raw data, removing reads that contained adapters or uncalled bases, had a mean Phred below 15, or lacked an exact match to the constant primer or identifier. COPE v1.2.5 was used to merge the high-quality paired reads, and each unique nucleotide sequence was defined as a clonotype. MiTCR v1.1 was used to align the clonotypes against IMGT TRBV, TRBD and TRBJ reference segments. Only V-J combinations with frequency above 0.0001, covering 99.2% of repertoires, were analysed. A TCS score was defined as the ratio between F50 (clonal expansion) and ExV (chaos), using BLOSUM62-based TCRdist between CDR3 peptides within each V-J. Welch's t-statistics and random forest reduced around 550 V-J features to roughly 13, which were used in a naive Bayes classifier (R e1071). TCRdb itself trimmed the public reads at Q25 with fastp, ran MiXCR and retained productive beta chains. Records with the same CDR3 protein are collapsed into one entry carrying the most frequent genes and DNA. None of the V and J calls come from the authors' own analysis; TCRdb made them. The sample includes about 690,000 distinct CDR3 sequences, with around 15% observed a single time. 15% of the sample is in the top ten clones.

V is pruned by 8 bases and J by 7 bases, leaving 18 bases of the junction without a gene match. Looking up the germline V gene (reference sequence) yields CDR1 MNHEY and CDR2 SMNVEV. Including cysteine and phenylalanine, the CDR3 has 17 amino acids. This entry keeps only the CDR3 DNA: 51 bases, framed from base 1. This sample was taken from a study of T cells in Graves' hyperthyroidism and ophthalmopathy (dated by TCRdb to about 2019). About the investigation overall: Peripheral blood samples were taken at initial diagnosis, before any treatment was given. To identify distinguishing TCR V-J signatures, a discovery cohort of some 100 patients was used, comprising roughly 45 with Graves' ophthalmopathy and around 57 with stable Graves' hyperthyroidism. Prospective prediction of ophthalmopathy was tested in an independent validation cohort of 18 to 20 hyperthyroidism patients and some 17 patients who later progressed to ophthalmopathy. For training and testing, the 95 to 100 patients in the discovery cohort were randomly divided in a 7:3 ratio. Thyroid tissue and blood T-cell repertoires from six Graves' hyperthyroidism patients were also compared in the study. Following sampling, methimazole starting at 30 mg daily was given to hyperthyroidism patients, and high-dose intravenous methylprednisolone was given to ophthalmopathy patients. According to the paper, TCR Vbeta CDR3 sequencing was carried out on about 140 peripheral blood samples, which came from 40 to 45 ophthalmopathy, about 75 hyperthyroidism and roughly 17 progressor patients.

Stable Graves' hyperthyroidism was defined as no progression to ophthalmopathy during 18 months of follow-up. The hyperthyroidism patients were between 18 and 65 years old and newly diagnosed, with a disease duration of less than 2 months. Any patient with an uncontrolled infection, another autoimmune disease, pregnancy or lactation was excluded. Diagnoses were established on the basis of clinical symptoms, serum thyroxine and TRAb, thyroid ultrasound, and orbital computed tomography. PBMCs were isolated from around 10 ml of fresh peripheral blood by Ficoll-Paque density gradient centrifugation. Total RNA was extracted using Trizol reagent, and RNA quality was assessed on an Agilent 2100 Bioanalyzer. General study outcomes and caveats: No statistical method was used to fix the sample size in advance, and group allocation was not hidden from the investigators. In cross-validation, a model built on a 13 V-J signature told ophthalmopathy apart from stable hyperthyroidism with under 90% sensitivity and around 83% specificity, and in testing the same model reached 80%/75%. Most expanded thyroid clonotypes (frequency above 0.001) were also detected in blood, suggesting blood repertoires may reflect thyroid immune responses. In validation, the model predicted progression to ophthalmopathy a median of about 5.9 months before onset, with roughly 70% sensitivity and 72.22% specificity.

The rearranged chain carries TRBV27 and TRBJ2-1, with 9 bases matching TRBD2. The sequencing input was blood. This sequence was found in a man aged 50-60 years with Graves' hyperthyroidism. The bases are TGTGCCAGCCGGAGACGACTAGCGGTTCCCCAGGGAAATGAGCAGTTCTTC. Its translation is CASRRRLAVPQGNEQFF.